This T cell receptor (beta chain) was recorded in a study of cytotoxic CD8 clonotypes in ibrutinib-treated CLL. V was shortened by 3 bases and J by 2 bases, with 11 bases between the two germline ends. Germline loops: CDR1 SGHRS, CDR2 YFSETQ. This CDR3 region has 15 residues. The data were produced by immunoSEQ multiplex PCR, yet TCRdb's version contains in-frame clones alone and is incomplete. Of over 120,000 clones listed, over 60% are singletons. The material was PBMCs, obtained after 12 months of ibrutinib treatment. The gene calls are TRBV5-1 and TRBJ2-2, with D perhaps matching TRBD2 (6 bases). This receptor was identified in a human donor with chronic lymphocytic leukemia. The CDR3 DNA is TGCGCCAGCAGCTGGGGGACTTCTAACACCGGGGAGCTGTTTTTT. Its protein product is CASSWGTSNTGELFF.